This TCR beta chain came from a study of patients and donors after allogeneic stem cell transplantation. TCRdb re-called the RT-PCR reads with MiXCR, one entry per CDR3 protein. The table shows approximately 410,000 distinct CDR3 sequences, with 16% occurring only once. This clonotype was observed a few times. The CDR3 has 14 amino acids. Trimming left V 6 bases short and J 5 bases short, with 14 bases between. Germline V gives CDR1 MNHNS, CDR2 SASEGT. This chain uses TRBV6-1 with TRBJ2-1; perhaps TRBD1 as D (5 bases). The TCR comes from a human donor who was either an allogeneic HSCT recipient or a stem cell or donor lymphocyte infusion donor (not recorded which). It is not recorded whose cells these are; they may come from a transplant donor. The sequencing input was blood, either unsorted or a sorted T cell fraction (not recorded which). CDR3 amino acids: CASRDDRGNNEQFF. The CDR3 nucleotides read TGTGCCAGCAGGGACGACAGAGGTAACAATGAGCAGTTCTTC.